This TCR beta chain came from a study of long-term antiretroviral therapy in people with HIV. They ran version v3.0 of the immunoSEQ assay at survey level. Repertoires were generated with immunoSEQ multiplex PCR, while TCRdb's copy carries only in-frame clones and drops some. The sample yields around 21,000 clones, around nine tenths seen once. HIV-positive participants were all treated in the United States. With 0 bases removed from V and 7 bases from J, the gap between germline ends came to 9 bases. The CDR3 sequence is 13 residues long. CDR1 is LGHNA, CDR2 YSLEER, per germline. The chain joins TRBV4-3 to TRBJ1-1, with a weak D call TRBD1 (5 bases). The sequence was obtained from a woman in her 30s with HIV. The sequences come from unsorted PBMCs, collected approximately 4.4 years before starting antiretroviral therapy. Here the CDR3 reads CASSQDGGDEAFF. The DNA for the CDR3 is TGCGCCAGCAGCCAAGATGGAGGGGATGAAGCTTTCTTT.